The present entry profiles one T cell receptor beta chain with its context. The target of this receptor is not known. No clone much larger than this one lies a single base away; base qualities are absent. The data belong to a study of blood T cell repertoires in COVID-19 (dated by TCRdb to 2018 to 2020). Some background on the complete study: The collaborator samples originated in the United States, Italy and Spain and spanned the acute and convalescent phases of COVID-19. The prospective study material was composed of cDNA or gDNA derived from T cells, B-cell-depleted T cells, or PBMCs. Subjects who had been exposed to COVID-19, were actively infected with it, or had recovered from it provided the deeply sampled blood TCRbeta repertoires that made up the dataset. The repertoires were made available in a free public database intended to serve as a resource for research on the immune response to SARS-CoV-2. Samples came from the ongoing ImmuneRACE study (first 160 participants) plus 1,254 subjects from 6 global collaborators. A de-identified subject ID, COVID-19 status, age in years and sex were almost always included in the sample metadata. Where HLA class I and class II types were available, the types were taken from metadata supplied by the sample provider, not from assay-based typing.

TCRbeta CDR3 regions were amplified from genomic DNA by means of the immunoSEQ Assay, a bias-controlled multiplex PCR. As for the authors' bioinformatics: The number of nucleated cells in each sample was estimated by amplification of reference gene primers within the assay. To quantify the absolute abundance of each unique TCRbeta CDR3 rearrangement, sequence reads were collapsed and filtered. For each sample, productive Simpson clonality was calculated as the square root of Simpson's diversity index over productive rearrangements. TCRdb took over this immuneACCESS table, retaining in-frame rearrangements with V and J assigned. Such tables are incomplete; in checked studies, under half of the missing clones stem from an unresolved V gene, and the remainder is unexplained. That table furnishes V, J and clone size, whereas the DNA furnished D and trimming. In all, the sample holds fewer than 300,000 clones, and 75% to 85% of those were seen once. The ten largest clones take up roughly 5% of the sample.

Each collaborating institution followed its own protocols to collect whole blood in K2EDTA tubes. Collaborator samples were shipped for TCRbeta analysis as frozen whole blood, isolated PBMCs, or DNA extracted from either sample type. The CDR3 starts with the cysteine, ends with the phenylalanine, and has 15 residues. The entry retains the CDR3 DNA only, 45 bases that are in frame from base 1. The germline V gene yields SGHVS for CDR1 and FQNEAQ for CDR2. From V the trimming removes 6 bases and from J it removes 5 bases, while the gene matches leave 10 bases of the junction unaccounted for. Broad study findings and their caveats: The quantity of clinical and demographic metadata differed by source and by participant and was supplied without curation.

This TCR came from a man aged 50 to 60 with active or convalescent COVID-19. The rearranged chain carries TRBV7-8 and TRBJ2-5, and 9 junction bases match TRBD2. Sequencing was carried out using peripheral blood. CDR3 protein: CASSSGRILYETQYF. The DNA reads TGTGCCAGCAGTAGCGGGAGAATTTTGTACGAGACCCAGTACTTC.